The 20 T cell receptor beta chains below come from one sample, sequenced in a study of metastatic and nonmetastatic thyroid tumors. TCRdb re-clonotyped the PCR reads via MiXCR. This table holds about 20,000 clones, under 30% found once. Ahead of thyroid surgery, no patient had received treatment of any kind. Input material: tumor tissue. All receptors come from a male donor with papillary thyroid cancer or a benign thyroid nodule (not recorded which). Some clones in this sample may be carry-over from other donors' samples.

The sample holds a few counts of this clone. V gene TRBV12-3 or TRBV12-4 combines with J gene TRBJ2-2; 7 bases match TRBD2. J lost 3 bases, V lost 7 bases, and 11 bases had no gene match. CDR3 length: 16 residues. As DNA, the CDR3 is TGTGCCAGCACAAAAGGACTAGTTGAACACACCGGGGAGCTGTTTTTT. As protein: CASTKGLVEHTGELFF.

V is TRBV6-2 or TRBV6-3 and J is TRBJ2-1; 7 bases match TRBD2. This CDR3 comprises 14 residues. J gave up 8 bases and V 4 bases, and 8 bases lay outside the gene matches. CDR1 and CDR2 from the germline V gene are MNHEY and SVGEGT. CDR3 sequence (DNA): TGTGCCAGCAGTTCCCTCGGCGGGAGTTATGAGCAGTTCTTC. It yields the protein CASSSLGGSYEQFF.

The rearrangement uses TRBV7-2 and TRBJ1-2; D is possibly TRBD1 (6 bases). The CDR3 totals 14 residues. Germline V gene sequence: CDR1 SGHTA, CDR2 FQGNSA. Trimming stripped 2 bases from V and 3 bases from J, with 10 bases between. The CDR3, as DNA: TGTGCCAGCAGCTTAAAGTACAGGGACTATGGCTACACCTTC. Amino acid sequence: CASSLKYRDYGYTF.

This clone occurred many times. The CDR3 region is CASSQAGGSNQPQHF. The CDR3 DNA reads as TGCGCCAGCAGCCAAGCCGGCGGTAGCAATCAGCCCCAGCATTTT. J is TRBJ1-5 and V is TRBV4-1, with D unclear. Between the trimmed V and J ends, which lost 1 base and 0 bases, there was a span of 7 bases. CDR1 and CDR2 (germline): MGHRA, YSYEKL. This CDR3 spans 15 amino acids.

The chain employs TRBV11-2 and TRBJ2-3; maybe TRBD2 (6 bases). The CDR3 is made up of 15 amino acids. Germline V lookup: CDR1 SGHAT, CDR2 FQNNGV. V lost 3 bases and J lost 6, with 16 bases in between. CDR3 sequence: CASSFFGTPGDTQYF. The CDR3 DNA reads as TGTGCCAGCAGCTTTTTCGGGACTCCGGGGGATACGCAGTATTTT.

The chain combines TRBV18 with TRBJ2-1; 9 positions agree with TRBD1. V trimming: 4 bases; J trimming: 7 bases; junction bases outside the gene matches: 5. This CDR3 spans 14 amino acids. Germline CDR1 KGHSH, CDR2 LQKENI. CDR3: CASSLSGTGNEQFF. The CDR3 bases are TGTGCCAGCTCACTCTCCGGGACAGGGAATGAGCAGTTCTTC.

The chain is built from TRBV28 and TRBJ2-7; 16 bases map to TRBD2. This CDR3 has 17 amino acids. Trimming removed 7 bases from V and 5 bases from J; junction bases left unmatched: 11. Germline CDR1 MDHEN, CDR2 SYDVKM. This chain's CDR3 is CASKTSGTSGRVHEQYF. CDR3 sequence (DNA): TGTGCCAGCAAGACTTCCGGGACTAGCGGGAGGGTCCACGAGCAGTACTTC.

This clone was seen at least ten times. The chain recombines TRBV6-1 with TRBJ1-4; the match to TRBD1 covers 9 bases. This CDR3 comprises 18 residues. Germline V gene lookup returns CDR1 MNHNS and CDR2 SASEGT. The V gene end was trimmed by 6 bases and the J gene end by 4 bases; junction bases not matched to a gene: 15. In DNA form, the CDR3 reads TGTGCCAGCAGCCCCAGTGGGGGACAGGGTGGGATTAATGAAAAACTGTTTTTT. This sequence encodes CASSPSGGQGGINEKLFF.

V and J are TRBV6-1 and TRBJ2-7, with D unresolved. This CDR3 contains 13 residues. Germline V lookup: CDR1 MNHNS, CDR2 SASEGT. Trimming shortened V by 3 bases and J by 3 bases, and 9 bases separated the two germline ends. The CDR3 DNA sequence: TGTGCCAGCAGTGATGCCGAGAACTACGAGCAGTACTTC. It yields the protein CASSDAENYEQYF.

In its sample, this clone is medium-sized. V and J are TRBV30 and TRBJ1-2; D ambiguous. The V and J ends lost 2 bases and 2 bases respectively, with 18 bases between them. Germline-derived CDR1 and CDR2 are GTSNPN and SVGIG (reference sequence). The CDR3 is 16 residues long. Written as DNA, the CDR3 is TGTGCCTGGAGTTCCCCAATTTTGTCATCAAACTATGGCTACACCTTC. Residues: CAWSSPILSSNYGYTF.

The rearrangement links TRBV25-1 to TRBJ2-2; no clear D. The CDR3 has 13 amino acids. Deletions cut 3 bases from V and 4 bases from J, with 6 bases between. Germline CDR1 is MGHDK and CDR2 is SYGVNS. The CDR3 sequence is CASSDRFTGELFF. The CDR3 DNA reads TGTGCCAGCAGTGACCGTTTCACCGGGGAGCTGTTTTTT.

This clone came up a few times. The chain recombines TRBV20-1 with TRBJ1-1; D call uncertain. The V and J ends lost 2 bases and 1 base respectively, with 11 bases between them. From germline, CDR1 is DFQATT and CDR2 SNEGSKA (reference sequence). The CDR3 has 14 residues. CDR3 residues: CSARPGRQNTEAFF. The CDR3 region has the DNA TGCAGTGCTAGACCTGGGCGTCAGAACACTGAAGCTTTCTTT.

This chain connects TRBV6-1 to TRBJ1-1, with a possible D match to TRBD1 (6 bases). Germline CDR1 MNHNS, CDR2 SASEGT. Trimming took off 4 bases at V and 0 bases at J, with 9 bases between the two ends. CDR3 length: 14 residues. Here the CDR3 reads CASSGRTVNTEAFF. The CDR3 region has the DNA TGTGCCAGCAGTGGTCGGACAGTGAACACTGAAGCTTTCTTT.

V usage is TRBV10-2 and J usage is TRBJ2-7; D gene ambiguous. Germline V gene lookup returns CDR1 WSHSY and CDR2 SAAADI. V dropped 5 bases and J dropped 2 bases, with 7 bases sitting between them. The CDR3 loop spans 12 amino acids. CDR3 coding DNA: TGCGCCAGCAGTCGGCCACCCTACGAGCAGTACTTC. This codes for CASSRPPYEQYF.

The rearrangement joins TRBV30 to TRBJ1-2; possible D gene TRBD1, 5 bases. The CDR3 totals 15 residues. The ends were cut back, 5 bases at V and 4 bases at J, with 20 bases in the middle. Germline lookup yields CDR1 GTSNPN and CDR2 SVGIG (reference sequence). This CDR3 reads CAWRTQVGGAYGYTF. The CDR3 DNA follows: TGTGCCTGGCGAACCCAGGTGGGAGGGGCCTATGGCTACACCTTC.

Many counts were recorded for this clone. This may come from a read error, since a much larger clone is one base off. The CDR3 end shows no conserved phenylalanine or tryptophan, and so a read error is likely. This chain connects TRBV12-3 or TRBV12-4 to TRBJ1-5; D might be TRBD1 (6 bases). The CDR3 contains 14 residues. V lost 6 bases, J lost 2 bases, and 11 bases lay in between. The CDR3 spells CASSHRVGNQPQHL. The DNA of the CDR3 is TGTGCCAGCAGCCACAGGGTTGGCAATCAGCCCCAGCATCTT.

This clone was picked up a small number of times. This rearrangement joins TRBV25-1 to TRBJ1-1; D is undetermined. Trimming took off 6 bases at V and 6 bases at J, with 14 bases between the two ends. CDR1 MGHDK and CDR2 SYGVNS come from the germline V gene. The CDR3 length is 13 residues. This CDR3 reads CASSRTVTSEAFF. CDR3 DNA sequence: TGTGCCAGCAGCCGGACGGTGACTTCTGAAGCTTTCTTT.

The chain combines TRBV6-5 with TRBJ2-7; D is ambiguous. Germline CDR1 is MNHEY and CDR2 is SVGAGI. V shed 10 bases and J shed 6 bases, with 10 bases lying between them. This CDR3 has 10 residues. The CDR3 sequence: CATRYGEQYF. The DNA of the CDR3 is TGTGCCACCCGATATGGCGAGCAGTACTTC.

This clone came up once. The V call is TRBV11-3, the J call TRBJ2-3; no firm D call. Germline values: CDR1 SGHNT, CDR2 YENEEA. The CDR3 spans 12 residues. V dropped 8 bases and J dropped 1 base, with 7 bases sitting between them. For the CDR3, the DNA is TGTGCCAGCGTCCCCCGCACAGATACGCAGTATTTT. This gives the protein CASVPRTDTQYF. Full variable domain (remainder filled in from reference TRBV11-3 and TRBJ2-3): EAGVVQSPRYKIIEKKQPVAFWCNPISGHNTLYWYLQNLGQGPELLIRYENEEAVDDSQLPKDRFSAERLKGVDSTLKIQPAELGDSAVYLCASVPRTDTQYFGPGTRLTVL.

The chain joins TRBV4-1 to TRBJ2-1, with D possibly being TRBD2 (5 bases). CDR1 is MGHRA and CDR2 is YSYEKL in the germline V gene. CDR3 length: 18 residues. Trimming cost V 0 bases and J 0 bases, with 15 bases left between them. The CDR3 coding sequence is TGCGCCAGCAGCCAAGACTTTCAGGACTTCCGCTCCTACAATGAGCAGTTCTTC. Amino acid sequence: CASSQDFQDFRSYNEQFF.